The present entry profiles one T cell receptor (beta chain) with its context. As handled by the study authors: Estimation of nucleated cell counts was performed using reference gene primer amplification. Produced via immunoSEQ multiplex PCR; TCRdb's table is partial and in-frame only. V and J calls and clone size come straight from that table; D and trimming were deduced from the DNA. The table lists 250,000 to 400,000 clones, 90% of them singletons. The data stem from a study of blood T cell repertoires in COVID-19. As for the study in general: Researchers got acute and convalescent COVID-19 samples from the United States, Italy and Spain. From T cells, B-cell-depleted T cells, or PBMCs came the material, which was cDNA or gDNA.

Followed over time, Seattle patients had been enrolled while infection was active. This sequence originates from a woman aged 30 to 39 with COVID-19, enrolled during active disease. The specimen was peripheral blood.

CDR3 nucleotide sequence: TGTGCCAGCAGCTTCCTAGCGGGAGGGACCTACAATGAGCAGTTCTTC. This encodes CASSFLAGGTYNEQFF. V and J are TRBV11-2 and TRBJ2-1; 12 positions match TRBD2. The CDR3 extends over 16 amino acids. V lost 3 bases and J lost 2; bases outside the gene matches: 2. Germline CDR1 reads SGHAT; CDR2 reads FQNNGV.